One and the same sample provided the 16 T cell receptor beta chains below, sequenced in a study of glioma-infiltrating T cells (dated by TCRdb to 2016 to 2017). Sequencer: Illumina MiSeq. The iRepertoire nested amplicon-rescue multiplex PCR (arm-PCR) platform was used to amplify TCR alpha and beta CDR3 regions from RNA. Using fastp at Q25 and MiXCR, TCRdb reprocessed the public reads and kept productive beta chains. Every distinct CDR3 protein forms one entry, paired with its most common genes and DNA. Recorded for this sample are around 190,000 distinct CDR3 sequences; roughly 32% of them occurred a single time. The leading ten clones occupy roughly 21% of the sample. Sequenced input: glioma tissue, nonneoplastic brain tissue, or PBMCs (not recorded which). Receptors originate from a human donor with low-grade glioma or glioblastoma, undergoing nonglioma brain surgery, or in good health (not recorded which).

This clonotype was picked up many times. This chain connects TRBV7-9 to TRBJ2-1; D gene ambiguous. The CDR3 has 12 residues. V dropped 5 bases and J dropped 6 bases, with 8 bases sitting between them. Per the germline V gene, CDR1 is SEHNR and CDR2 is FQNEAQ (reference sequence). The CDR3 loop reads CASSLISNEQFF. CDR3 nucleotide sequence: TGTGCCAGCAGCCTTATTTCCAATGAGCAGTTCTTC.

As regards this clonotype: A read error may be the cause here, since a much bigger clone is one base away. V is TRBV24-1 and J is TRBJ2-3; D might be TRBD1 (6 bases). Germline-derived CDR1 and CDR2 are KGHDR and SFDVKD. The CDR3 is 13 residues long. The CDR3 sequence: CATGGRGADAQYF. The CDR3 DNA is TGTGCCACCGGGGGCCGCGGAGCAGATGCGCAGTATTTT.

The sample holds a few counts of this clonotype. V gene TRBV5-4 combines with J gene TRBJ2-2, with 10 bases aligning to TRBD1. The V gene's germline CDR1 is SGHNT and CDR2 YYREEE (reference sequence). V shed 2 bases, J shed 5 bases, and the junction held 3 bases outside the gene matches. This CDR3 is built from 15 residues. The CDR3 DNA is TGTGCCAGCAGCTTTTGGACAGGGGGTACCGGGGAGCTGTTTTTT. Its translation: CASSFWTGGTGELFF.

In the case of this clonotype: A much larger clonotype is one base distant, so this may be a read error. This chain connects TRBV18 to TRBJ1-5, with unresolved D. The V gene lost 4 bases and the J gene lost 9 bases, with 16 bases spanning the gap. The CDR3 contains 14 residues. Germline CDR1 and CDR2: KGHSH and LQKENI. CDR3 in DNA: TGTGCCAGCTCACAGGACCCTACCCATGGGCCCCAGCATTTT. It is translated as CASSQDPTHGPQHF.

Many counts were recorded for this clonotype. CDR3 sequence reads: CAVGDTYEQYF. CDR3 coding DNA: TGTGCCGTCGGGGATACCTACGAGCAGTACTTC. V is TRBV27 and J is TRBJ2-7; D might be TRBD2 (5 bases). This CDR3 region has 11 residues. The V and J ends lost 11 bases and 2 bases respectively, with 10 bases between them. In germline, CDR1 is MNHEY, CDR2 SMNVEV (reference sequence).

In its sample, this clonotype was seen many times. The J gene is TRBJ2-1, the V gene TRBV6-1, with TRBD2 matching 10 bases. This CDR3 is built from 15 residues. V trimming: 5 bases; J trimming: 6 bases; junction bases outside the gene matches: 7. Germline V gene sequence: CDR1 MNHNS, CDR2 SASEGT. Written as DNA, the CDR3 is TGTGCCAGCAGTTACGTAGCGGGAGGTCCCAATGAGCAGTTCTTC. Its translation: CASSYVAGGPNEQFF.

This clonotype was seen many times. The chain employs TRBV18 and TRBJ2-3, with 7 bases aligning to TRBD2. Trimming removed 2 bases from V and 4 bases from J; junction bases left unmatched: 6. Germline CDR1 is KGHSH and CDR2 is LQKENI. The CDR3 totals 15 residues. The CDR3 DNA reads as TGTGCCAGCTCACCAAGTGGTAGCGGGCCAGATACGCAGTATTTT. Translating it yields CASSPSGSGPDTQYF. The full variable domain, in which reference TRBV18 and TRBJ2-3 provide the parts outside the CDR3, is NAGVMQNPRHLVRRRGQEARLRCSPMKGHSHVYWYRQLPEEGLKFMVYLQKENIIDESGMPKERFSAEFPKEGPSILRIQQVVRGDSAAYFCASSPSGSGPDTQYFGPGTRLTVL.

Points on this clonotype: A much larger clonotype is one base distant, so this may be a read error. J is TRBJ1-1 and V is TRBV10-3, with 7 positions matching TRBD1. The germline V gene encodes CDR1 ENHRY and CDR2 SYGVKD. The ends lost 4 bases at V and 1 base at J; junction bases unmatched: 18. The CDR3 is 19 amino acids. The CDR3 here is CAISGSFPGQKTPNTEAFF. CDR3 sequence (DNA): TGTGCCATCAGTGGGAGTTTCCCGGGACAGAAAACACCGAACACTGAAGCTTTCTTT.

To note about this clonotype: Its ends do not fully match the called genes, so a read error is possible. The chain couples TRBV6-2 or TRBV6-3 to TRBJ1-1, with D unresolved. Germline V CDR1 and CDR2: MNHEY, SVGEGT. The CDR3 has 15 amino acids. CDR3 amino acids: CASSYWTEIGTEVFF. The CDR3, as DNA: TGTGCCAGCAGTTACTGGACCGAAATTGGAACTGAAGTTTTCTTT.

This clonotype was recorded at least ten times. The CDR3 DNA is TGTGCCAGCTCACTCCTGACTAGCGGGCGTACAGCGAGCTCCTACAATGAGCAGTTCTTC. Amino acids: CASSLLTSGRTASSYNEQFF. This chain connects TRBV18 to TRBJ2-1; 10 nucleotides agree with TRBD2. The CDR3 sequence is 20 residues long. V lost 4 bases to trimming and J lost 0 bases; unmatched junction nucleotides: 15. The V gene's germline CDR1 is KGHSH and CDR2 LQKENI. Using reference TRBV18 and TRBJ2-1 for the parts outside the CDR3, the full variable domain is NAGVMQNPRHLVRRRGQEARLRCSPMKGHSHVYWYRQLPEEGLKFMVYLQKENIIDESGMPKERFSAEFPKEGPSILRIQQVVRGDSAAYFCASSLLTSGRTASSYNEQFFGPGTRLTVL.

The chain links TRBV19 to TRBJ1-2; D may be TRBD1 (5 bases). CDR3 size: 14 residues. Trimming pared 2 bases from V and 3 bases from J, leaving 10 bases between. Germline CDR1 and CDR2: LNHDA and SQIVND (reference sequence). CDR3 nucleotides: TGTGCCAGTAGTATAACGGGGGATGACTATGGCTACACCTTC. Its translation is CASSITGDDYGYTF.

In this sample, this clonotype turned up a few times. The chain carries TRBV19 and TRBJ2-3; the D call may be TRBD1 or TRBD2 (6 bases each). Between the trimmed V and J ends, which lost 7 bases and 0 bases, there was a span of 14 bases. The CDR3 covers 15 residues. Germline values: CDR1 LNHDA, CDR2 SQIVND (reference sequence). CDR3 in DNA: TGTGCCAGTACCCAGGAGGGGGACAGCACAGATACGCAGTATTTT. Amino acid sequence: CASTQEGDSTDTQYF.

To note about this clonotype: A read error may produce the germline difference seen at one junction end. The rearrangement joins TRBV27 to TRBJ2-7; no firm D call. CDR1 and CDR2 from the germline V gene are MNHEY and SMNVEV (reference sequence). The CDR3 runs 15 residues. The DNA for the CDR3 is TGTGCCAGCATTCGACAAGGGTTTAGGTCCTACGAGCGGTACTTC. The encoded protein is CASIRQGFRSYERYF.

This clonotype was recorded at least ten times. The chain has TRBV19 and TRBJ1-2, with D uncertain. CDR1 LNHDA and CDR2 SQIVND come from the germline V gene (reference sequence). Trimming shortened V by 0 bases and J by 4 bases, and 9 bases separated the two germline ends. The CDR3 spans 14 residues. This CDR3 is CASSIDGRTYGYTF. The CDR3, as DNA: TGTGCCAGTAGTATAGACGGACGGACCTATGGCTACACCTTC.

This clonotype was observed many times. This chain uses TRBV7-2 with TRBJ2-7; maybe TRBD2 (6 bases). In germline, CDR1 is SGHTA, CDR2 FQGNSA. This CDR3 spans 12 amino acids. The V end was cut by 5 bases, the J end by 6 bases, with 11 bases between. The CDR3 bases are TGTGCCAGCAGCGCGCCGGGGGTCGAGCAGTACTTC. Translated, it gives CASSAPGVEQYF.

This clonotype occurred once. The CDR3, as DNA: TGTGCCATTGCACAGGGGTCCAATCAGCCCCAGCATTTT. Its translation: CAIAQGSNQPQHF. V usage is TRBV19 and J usage is TRBJ1-5; 7 bases agree with TRBD1. With 10 bases clipped from V and 3 bases from J, the junction kept 6 bases outside the gene matches. CDR1 is LNHDA and CDR2 is SQIVND in the germline V gene (reference sequence). The CDR3 contains 13 residues. Full variable domain (missing parts from reference TRBV19 and TRBJ1-5): DGGITQSPKYLFRKEGQNVTLSCEQNLNHDAMYWYRQDPGQGLRLIYYSQIVNDFQKGDIAEGYSVSREKKESFPLTVTSAQKNPTAFYLCAIAQGSNQPQHFGDGTRLSIL.